The 10 T cell receptor beta chains in this list originate from one sample, sequenced in a study of blood T cell repertoires in COVID-19. The method was immunoSEQ multiplex PCR; TCRdb's version includes in-frame clones alone and lacks a portion of them. The top ten hold approximately 2.8% of the sample, which has 45,000 to 65,000 clones, 90% seen once. Sequencing was carried out using peripheral blood. All receptors come from a human donor in a cohort sampled during active COVID-19.

V is TRBV2 and J is TRBJ1-2; no clear D gene. The germline V gene has CDR1 SNHLY and CDR2 FYNNEI. The CDR3 is made up of 14 amino acids. Trimming took off 9 bases at V and 2 bases at J, with 16 bases between the two ends. CDR3 DNA sequence: TGTGCCAGTAAGACTAGAAGGCTCAACTATGGCTACACCTTC. It translates to CASKTRRLNYGYTF. The whole variable domain, filled in from reference TRBV2 and TRBJ1-2, reads EPEVTQTPSHQVTQMGQEVILRCVPISNHLYFYWYRQILGQKVEFLVSFYNNEISEKSEIFDDQFSVERPDGSNFTLKIRSTKLEDSAMYFCASKTRRLNYGYTFGSGTRLTVV.

The chain combines TRBV18 with TRBJ1-5; D remains unclear. Germline assignment: CDR1 KGHSH and CDR2 LQKENI. V lost 2 bases, J lost 0 bases, and 11 bases lay in between. The CDR3 is made up of 16 amino acids. CDR3 residues: CASSPGDEDSNQPQHF. The CDR3 DNA reads TGTGCCAGCTCACCAGGAGACGAAGATAGCAATCAGCCCCAGCATTTT. The variable domain in full, completed from reference TRBV18 and TRBJ1-5, reads NAGVMQNPRHLVRRRGQEARLRCSPMKGHSHVYWYRQLPEEGLKFMVYLQKENIIDESGMPKERFSAEFPKEGPSILRIQQVVRGDSAAYFCASSPGDEDSNQPQHFGDGTRLSIL.

This chain links TRBV6-5 with TRBJ2-7; D is uncertain. Trimming removed 6 bases at V and 3 bases at J, with 6 bases between. CDR3 length: 11 amino acids. Germline CDR1 MNHEY, CDR2 SVGAGI. As DNA, the CDR3 is TGTGCCAGCAGAGACATCTACGAGCAGTACTTC. It encodes CASRDIYEQYF.

The V gene is TRBV6-2 or TRBV6-3, the J gene TRBJ1-2; no reliable D call. Germline V gene data show CDR1 as MNHEY and CDR2 as SVGEGT. Deletions cut 0 bases from V and 5 bases from J, with 19 bases between. The CDR3 is 17 amino acids. CDR3 loop: CASSYSRVLGRSYGYTF. Here the CDR3 DNA reads TGTGCCAGCAGTTACTCGAGGGTGTTGGGCAGAAGTTATGGCTACACCTTC.

The chain uses TRBV30 and TRBJ1-5, with a weak D call TRBD1 (6 bases). The CDR3 spans 13 residues. Per the germline V gene, CDR1 is GTSNPN and CDR2 is SVGIG (reference sequence). Trimming took off 2 bases at V and 4 bases at J, with 9 bases between the two ends. CDR3 amino acids: CAWSRQANQPQHF. The CDR3 DNA reads TGTGCCTGGAGTCGACAGGCTAATCAGCCCCAGCATTTT.

The chain recombines TRBV4-3 with TRBJ2-1, with D possibly TRBD1 on 5 matching bases. This CDR3 region has 13 residues. Deletions cut 4 bases from V and 9 bases from J, with 13 bases between. Germline loops: CDR1 LGHNA, CDR2 YSLEER. The CDR3 region has the DNA TGCGCCAGCAGCCGGACACCGCTCTTTGAGCAGTTCTTC. This encodes CASSRTPLFEQFF.

This rearrangement joins TRBV28 to TRBJ2-3; D not certain. This CDR3 is 14 amino acids long. CDR1 and CDR2 (germline): MDHEN, SYDVKM. V was cut by 5 bases and J by 1 base, with 10 bases left in between. The CDR3 loop is CASSPPTRTDTQYF. CDR3 nucleotides: TGTGCCAGCAGTCCTCCGACACGCACAGATACGCAGTATTTT.

This clone appeared a few times. The chain recombines TRBV19 with TRBJ1-5, with 7 nucleotides matching TRBD1. Trimming took 10 bases from V and 0 from J; bases not matched to a gene: 6. The CDR3 has 14 amino acids. Germline CDR1 reads LNHDA; CDR2 reads SQIVND (reference sequence). Written as DNA, the CDR3 is TGTGCCACCAGGGGGACCTATAGCAATCAGCCCCAGCATTTT. Its protein is CATRGTYSNQPQHF.

This clone was picked up one time. DNA for the CDR3: TGTGCCAGCAGGGGGGCAGGAGAAAAACTGTTTTTT. Amino acids: CASRGAGEKLFF. The genes are TRBV12-3 or TRBV12-4 and TRBJ1-4; the D gene is possibly TRBD1 (6 bases). The germline V and J ends were trimmed by 6 bases and 8 bases, with 10 bases remaining between them. The CDR3 spans 12 residues.

The V and J genes are TRBV6-5 and TRBJ2-7; possible D gene TRBD1, 5 bases. Germline V gives CDR1 MNHEY, CDR2 SVGAGI. The CDR3 extends over 15 amino acids. Trimming removed 2 bases from V and 3 bases from J, with 14 bases in between. CDR3 DNA sequence: TGTGCCAGCAGTTACGGGCACACAGGCCGCTACGAGCAGTACTTC. Its protein product is CASSYGHTGRYEQYF.